What follows are 11 T cell receptor beta chains derived from one specimen sequenced in a study of OX40 agonist ivuxolimab in advanced cancers. The method was immunoSEQ multiplex PCR; TCRdb's version includes in-frame clones alone and lacks a portion of them. The table records 90,000 to 95,000 clones, around 87% of them present only once. The sample consisted of CD4+ or CD8+ T cells sorted from blood, taken in a trial of the OX40 agonist ivuxolimab. Receptors originate from an adult with an advanced solid tumor such as melanoma, head and neck, liver or kidney cancer.

V usage is TRBV5-1 and J usage is TRBJ1-1, with unresolved D. The germline V gene encodes CDR1 SGHRS and CDR2 YFSETQ. This CDR3 is built from 15 residues. V was cut by 0 bases and J by 3 bases, with 12 bases left in between. The CDR3 reads CASSLGQQLDTEAFF. The CDR3 coding sequence is TGCGCCAGCAGCTTGGGTCAGCAGCTGGACACTGAAGCTTTCTTT.

The CDR3 sequence is CASSLGGPINNEQFF. The DNA for the CDR3 is TGTGCCAGCAGCTTAGGAGGTCCTATAAACAATGAGCAGTTCTTC. V and J are TRBV7-9 and TRBJ2-1; D is ambiguous. This CDR3 region has 15 residues. Germline V lookup: CDR1 SEHNR, CDR2 FQNEAQ (reference sequence). Trimming pared 1 base from V and 5 bases from J, leaving 12 bases between.

The rearrangement links TRBV29-1 to TRBJ2-7, with 8 bases that match TRBD1. The CDR3 totals 12 residues. Germline V lookup: CDR1 SQVTM, CDR2 ANQGSEA. J lost 1 base, V lost 4 bases, and 0 bases had no gene match. As DNA, the CDR3 is TGCAGCGTTGGACAGGGGTCCTACGAGCAGTACTTC. Translating gives CSVGQGSYEQYF.

The chain uses TRBV11-3 and TRBJ2-1; 10 nucleotides agree with TRBD2. Unmatched junction bases numbered 5, after V lost 5 bases and J lost 10 bases. This CDR3 is 13 amino acids long. Germline CDR1 and CDR2: SGHNT and YENEEA. The chain's CDR3 is CASSLAGAREQFF. The CDR3, as DNA: TGTGCCAGCAGCCTAGCGGGAGCCCGCGAGCAGTTCTTC.

V and J are TRBV5-6 and TRBJ2-1; D ambiguous. Germline V CDR1 and CDR2: SGHDT, YYEEEE. This CDR3 is 17 amino acids long. V shed 3 bases and J shed 4 bases, with 20 bases lying between them. CDR3 nucleotide sequence: TGTGCCAGCAGCTCCCGTCTTCGGATAAGTTTTTACAATGAGCAGTTCTTC. Its translation: CASSSRLRISFYNEQFF.

V and J are TRBV6-6 and TRBJ2-1; tentative D call: TRBD1 (5 bases). Trimming took off 5 bases at V and 0 bases at J, with 14 bases between the two ends. The CDR3 totals 16 residues. CDR1 MNHNY and CDR2 SVGAGI come from the germline V gene (reference sequence). CDR3: CASSLQGMSSYNEQFF. DNA for the CDR3: TGTGCCAGCAGTCTGCAGGGTATGAGCTCCTACAATGAGCAGTTCTTC.

This chain uses TRBV9 with TRBJ2-2; possibly TRBD1 for D (6 bases). Trimming took 0 bases from V and 4 from J, leaving 13 bases between them. Germline CDR1 is SGDLS and CDR2 is YYNGEE. The CDR3 runs 16 residues. The CDR3 spells CASSVAGDGATGELFF. CDR3 bases: TGTGCCAGCAGCGTAGCAGGGGACGGGGCCACCGGGGAGCTGTTTTTT.

The gene calls are TRBV10-2 and TRBJ2-7, with 10 positions matching TRBD2. Germline V gene sequence: CDR1 WSHSY, CDR2 SAAADI. The V gene end was trimmed by 6 bases and the J gene end by 2 bases; junction bases not matched to a gene: 7. The CDR3 loop spans 15 amino acids. The CDR3 nucleotides are TGCGCCAGCAGACCCTATAGCGGGAGGCCCTACGAGCAGTACTTC. Its protein product is CASRPYSGRPYEQYF.

V usage is TRBV2 and J usage is TRBJ1-2; D unclear. Germline assignment: CDR1 SNHLY and CDR2 FYNNEI. Trimming cost V 4 bases and J 4 bases, with 10 bases left between them. This CDR3 has 13 residues. The CDR3: CASSGHNPYGYTF. The CDR3 nucleotides read TGTGCCAGCAGTGGACATAACCCCTATGGCTACACCTTC.

The chain employs TRBV10-1 and TRBJ2-7, with TRBD2 as a possible D gene (6 bases). Looked up from germline, CDR1 is WNHNN and CDR2 is SYGVQD (reference sequence). With 5 bases removed from V and 6 bases from J, the gap between germline ends came to 14 bases. The CDR3 has 13 amino acids. The chain's CDR3 is CASSRLEACEQYV. In DNA, the CDR3 is TGCGCCAGCAGTCGACTAGAAGCTTGCGAGCAGTACGTC.

The genes are TRBV30 and TRBJ2-2, with 11 bases identical to TRBD2. Germline V lookup: CDR1 GTSNPN, CDR2 SVGIG (reference sequence). The CDR3 sequence is 15 residues long. V shed 0 bases and J 6 bases; nucleotides not matched to a gene: 3. As DNA, the CDR3 is TGTGCCTGGAGTGTACTAGCGGGAGCCCCCGGGGAGCTGTTTTTT. Its translation: CAWSVLAGAPGELFF.